This entry lists 18 T cell receptor beta chains sequenced from one sample in a study of cytomegalovirus exposure and HLA in healthy donors. TCRdb's table, derived via immunoSEQ multiplex PCR, lists solely in-frame clones and lacks some. The sample holds 200,000 to 250,000 clones; approximately 80% are singletons and the top ten take over 13%. Sequenced: PBMCs. The origin of the receptors is a woman aged 30 to 39 in good health and CMV-seropositive.

This chain joins TRBV15 and TRBJ2-7; 7 positions agree with TRBD2. V lost 5 bases to trimming and J lost 4 bases; unmatched junction nucleotides: 8. Germline CDR1 LNHNV, CDR2 YYDKDF (reference sequence). The CDR3 extends over 14 amino acids. The CDR3 loop is CATSPGGGSYEQYF. CDR3 bases: TGTGCCACCAGCCCTGGCGGCGGGAGTTACGAGCAGTACTTC.

This rearrangement joins TRBV30 to TRBJ1-5; 7 bases map to TRBD1. Germline CDR1 GTSNPN, CDR2 SVGIG (reference sequence). V lost 5 bases and J lost 0; bases outside the gene matches: 1. The CDR3 length is 13 residues. The CDR3 DNA follows: TGTGCCTGGGGGGACAGTAGCAATCAGCCCCAGCATTTT. Its protein product is CAWGDSSNQPQHF.

In this sample, this clone turned up a few times. The chain has TRBV5-1 and TRBJ1-4; 9 bases align to TRBD1. This CDR3 spans 15 amino acids. The V and J ends lost 4 bases and 0 bases, in that order; junction bases with no gene match: 1. CDR1 is SGHRS and CDR2 is YFSETQ in the germline V gene. CDR3 DNA sequence: TGCGCCAGCAGCCGACAGGGGGCAACTAATGAAAAACTGTTTTTT. It translates to CASSRQGATNEKLFF.

CDR3 residues: CAPRSIQYF. The CDR3 DNA sequence: TGCGCCCCTCGAAGCATTCAGTACTTC. The chain carries TRBV4-1 and TRBJ2-4; the D is unclear. Germline-derived CDR1 and CDR2 are MGHRA and YSYEKL. CDR3 size: 9 residues. Trimming left V 11 bases short and J 9 bases short, with 8 bases between.

This rearrangement joins TRBV19 to TRBJ2-7; possibly TRBD2 for D (6 bases). Germline V gene sequence: CDR1 LNHDA, CDR2 SQIVND (reference sequence). V lost 3 bases and J lost 2, with 8 bases in between. The CDR3 totals 13 residues. This CDR3 is CASSMPGAYEQYF. In DNA form, the CDR3 reads TGTGCCAGTAGTATGCCGGGGGCCTACGAGCAGTACTTC.

The J gene is TRBJ1-2, the V gene TRBV11-3, with a possible D match to TRBD1 (5 bases). This CDR3 is 14 amino acids long. Per germline, CDR1 SGHNT and CDR2 YENEEA. The germline V and J ends were trimmed by 5 bases and 7 bases, with 17 bases remaining between them. This chain's CDR3 is CASSLRRGSGGYTF. CDR3 sequence (DNA): TGTGCCAGCAGCCTGAGACGGGGGTCTGGTGGCTACACCTTC.

The chain is built from TRBV5-6 and TRBJ2-5; D may correspond to TRBD1 or TRBD2 (5 bases each). CDR1 SGHDT and CDR2 YYEEEE come from the germline V gene. CDR3 length: 15 amino acids. V was trimmed by 1 base and J by 2 bases, leaving 12 bases between them. In DNA form, the CDR3 reads TGTGCCAGCAGCTTGCGGCTCTGGGGGCAAGAGACCCAGTACTTC. Amino acids: CASSLRLWGQETQYF.

This chain uses TRBV6-5 with TRBJ2-7, with 14 bases that match TRBD2. The junction had 10 bases not matched to a gene; V was cut back by 6 bases and J by 9 bases. The CDR3 runs to 15 residues. CDR1 and CDR2 (germline): MNHEY, SVGAGI. The CDR3 protein is CASREGGLAGAGQYF. In nucleotides, the CDR3 is TGTGCCAGCAGGGAGGGGGGACTAGCGGGAGCCGGGCAGTACTTC.

This clone appeared a single time. V is TRBV5-1 and J is TRBJ2-7; 8 nucleotides line up with TRBD2. This CDR3 spans 15 amino acids. Per germline, CDR1 SGHRS and CDR2 YFSETQ. The junction had 7 bases not matched to a gene; V was cut back by 1 base and J by 4 bases. CDR3 amino acids: CASSLYREGIYEQYF. The CDR3 region has the DNA TGCGCCAGCAGCTTGTACCGGGAGGGGATATACGAGCAGTACTTC.

The CDR3, as DNA: TGTGCCAGCAGCGAGACTAGCGGGAGACAGACCCAGTACTTC. Its translation is CASSETSGRQTQYF. This chain uses TRBV9 with TRBJ2-5, with 12 bases lining up with TRBD2. This CDR3 region has 14 residues. J gave up 6 bases and V 3 bases, and 3 bases lay outside the gene matches. Germline-derived CDR1 and CDR2 are SGDLS and YYNGEE.

The gene calls are TRBV29-1 and TRBJ2-2; D might be TRBD2 (7 bases). V was shortened by 6 bases and J by 7 bases, with 18 bases between the two germline ends. Germline-derived CDR1 and CDR2 are SQVTM and ANQGSEA. The CDR3 has 14 residues. CDR3 amino acids: CSVPSGGADGELFF. CDR3 bases: TGCAGCGTCCCATCTGGGGGGGCGGACGGGGAGCTGTTTTTT.

The chain couples TRBV30 to TRBJ1-1; D is uncertain. CDR3 size: 10 residues. V dropped 7 bases and J dropped 8 bases, with 11 bases sitting between them. Looked up from germline, CDR1 is GTSNPN and CDR2 is SVGIG (reference sequence). The chain's CDR3 is CAFQPPEAFF. In DNA form, the CDR3 reads TGTGCCTTTCAACCCCCGGAAGCTTTCTTT.

V gene TRBV29-1 combines with J gene TRBJ2-7; D remains unclear. Between the trimmed V and J ends, which lost 4 bases and 3 bases, there was a span of 10 bases. The CDR3 has 12 residues. Looked up from germline, CDR1 is SQVTM and CDR2 is ANQGSEA. The DNA of the CDR3 is TGCAGCGTTGCGGTCGGCGGCTACGAGCAGTACTTC. This codes for CSVAVGGYEQYF.

The rearrangement uses TRBV9 and TRBJ2-1; 10 bases fit TRBD2. The CDR3 totals 15 residues. V gave up 4 bases and J gave up 6 bases; unmatched junction bases: 7. Looked up from germline, CDR1 is SGDLS and CDR2 is YYNGEE. CDR3 sequence (DNA): TGTGCCAGCAGCTCCCTCAGGACTAGCGGCAATGAGCAGTTCTTC. Amino acid sequence: CASSSLRTSGNEQFF.

The V and J genes are TRBV30 and TRBJ1-5; unclear D gene. Germline CDR1 is GTSNPN and CDR2 is SVGIG (reference sequence). The CDR3 totals 14 residues. V was cut by 2 bases and J by 4 bases, with 12 bases left in between. The CDR3 region is CAWSFGSFNQPQHF. The CDR3 DNA sequence: TGTGCCTGGAGTTTTGGATCTTTTAATCAGCCCCAGCATTTT.

This chain links TRBV5-6 with TRBJ1-2; D is unclear. The CDR3 extends over 13 amino acids. Germline CDR1 SGHDT, CDR2 YYEEEE. V dropped 4 bases and J dropped 8 bases, with 15 bases sitting between them. CDR3 region: CASSRRDVGGYTF. The CDR3 DNA reads as TGTGCCAGCAGCCGCCGGGATGTGGGAGGCTACACCTTC.

V usage is TRBV7-2 and J usage is TRBJ2-7; D is unresolved. Between the trimmed V and J ends, which lost 3 bases and 3 bases, there was a span of 9 bases. Germline CDR1 SGHTA, CDR2 FQGNSA. The CDR3 runs 13 residues. For the CDR3, the DNA is TGTGCCAGCAGCTTCATAGCCGACTACGAGCAGTACTTC. Residues: CASSFIADYEQYF.

This clone came up once. The genes are TRBV6-5 and TRBJ2-7; the match to TRBD1 covers 11 bases. CDR3 length: 14 amino acids. V trimming: 5 bases; J trimming: 4 bases; junction bases outside the gene matches: 4. Germline V gives CDR1 MNHEY, CDR2 SVGAGI. CDR3 in amino acids: CASSRGQGAYEQYF. Written as DNA, the CDR3 is TGTGCCAGCAGTCGAGGACAGGGGGCATACGAGCAGTACTTC.